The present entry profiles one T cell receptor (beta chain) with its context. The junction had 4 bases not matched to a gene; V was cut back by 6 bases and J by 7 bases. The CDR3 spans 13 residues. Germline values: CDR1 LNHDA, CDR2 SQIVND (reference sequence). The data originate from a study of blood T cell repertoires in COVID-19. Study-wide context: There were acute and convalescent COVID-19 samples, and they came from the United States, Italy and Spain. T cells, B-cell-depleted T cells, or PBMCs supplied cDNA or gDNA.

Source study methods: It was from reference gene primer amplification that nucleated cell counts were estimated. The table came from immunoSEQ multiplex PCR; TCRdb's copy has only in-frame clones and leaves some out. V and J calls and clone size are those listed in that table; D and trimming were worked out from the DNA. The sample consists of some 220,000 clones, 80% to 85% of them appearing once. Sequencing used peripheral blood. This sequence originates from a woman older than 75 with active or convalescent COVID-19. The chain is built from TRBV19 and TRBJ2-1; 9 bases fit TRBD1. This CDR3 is CASRGTGRNEQFF. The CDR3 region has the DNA TGTGCCAGTAGGGGGACAGGGAGGAATGAGCAGTTCTTC. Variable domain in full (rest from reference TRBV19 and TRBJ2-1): DGGITQSPKYLFRKEGQNVTLSCEQNLNHDAMYWYRQDPGQGLRLIYYSQIVNDFQKGDIAEGYSVSREKKESFPLTVTSAQKNPTAFYLCASRGTGRNEQFFGPGTRLTVL.